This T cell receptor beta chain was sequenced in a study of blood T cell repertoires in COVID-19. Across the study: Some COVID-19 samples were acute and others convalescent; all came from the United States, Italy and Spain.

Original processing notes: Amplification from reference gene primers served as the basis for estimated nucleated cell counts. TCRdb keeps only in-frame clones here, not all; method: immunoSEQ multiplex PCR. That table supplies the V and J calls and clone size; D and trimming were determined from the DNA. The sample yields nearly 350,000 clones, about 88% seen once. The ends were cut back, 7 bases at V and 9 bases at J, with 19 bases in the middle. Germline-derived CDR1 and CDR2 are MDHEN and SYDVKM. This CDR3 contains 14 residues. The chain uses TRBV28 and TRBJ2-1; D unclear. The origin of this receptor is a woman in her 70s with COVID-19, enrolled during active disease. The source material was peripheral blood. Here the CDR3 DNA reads TGTGCCAGCACAACTACGGAGCTAAGAGGTGAGCAGTTCTTC. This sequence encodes CASTTTELRGEQFF.